This TCR beta chain was identified in a study of blood T cell repertoires in COVID-19. Trimming removed 2 bases from V and 2 bases from J; junction bases left unmatched: 7. The CDR3 has 16 residues. The germline V gene encodes CDR1 SGHRS and CDR2 YFSETQ. Produced via immunoSEQ multiplex PCR; TCRdb's table is partial and in-frame only. The data show 250,000 to 350,000 clones, 70% to 90% seen once. Specimen: PBMCs or T cells enriched from blood (not recorded which). The TCR comes from a woman aged 25 to 39 who had recovered from COVID-19. This chain links TRBV5-1 with TRBJ2-1, with TRBD2 matching over 7 bases. The CDR3 nucleotides read TGCGCCAGCAGCTTAGGCCTAGCGGCCGCCTACAATGAGCAGTTCTTC. Translation: CASSLGLAAAYNEQFF.